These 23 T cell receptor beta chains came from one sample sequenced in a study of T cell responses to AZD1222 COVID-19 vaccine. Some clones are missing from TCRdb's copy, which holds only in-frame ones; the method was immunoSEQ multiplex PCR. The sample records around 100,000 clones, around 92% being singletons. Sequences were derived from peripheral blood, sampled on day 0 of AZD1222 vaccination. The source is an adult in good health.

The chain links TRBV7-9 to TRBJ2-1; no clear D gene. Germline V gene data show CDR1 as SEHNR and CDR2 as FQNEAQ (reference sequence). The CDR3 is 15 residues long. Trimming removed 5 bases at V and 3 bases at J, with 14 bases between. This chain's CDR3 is CASSKPGSVYNEQFF. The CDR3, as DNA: TGTGCCAGCAGCAAACCGGGTTCTGTCTACAATGAGCAGTTCTTC.

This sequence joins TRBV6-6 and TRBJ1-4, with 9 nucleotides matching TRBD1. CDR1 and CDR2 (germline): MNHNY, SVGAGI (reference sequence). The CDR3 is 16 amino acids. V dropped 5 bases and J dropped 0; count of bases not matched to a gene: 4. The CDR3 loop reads CASSRGQGPTNEKLFF. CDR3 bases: TGTGCCAGCAGTCGAGGACAGGGGCCAACTAATGAAAAACTGTTTTTT.

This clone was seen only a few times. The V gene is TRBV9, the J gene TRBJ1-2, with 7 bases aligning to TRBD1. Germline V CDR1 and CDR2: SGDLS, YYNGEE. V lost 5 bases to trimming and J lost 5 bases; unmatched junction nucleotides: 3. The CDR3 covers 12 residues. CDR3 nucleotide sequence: TGTGCCAGCAGTCACAGGGGTTATGGCTACACCTTC. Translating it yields CASSHRGYGYTF.

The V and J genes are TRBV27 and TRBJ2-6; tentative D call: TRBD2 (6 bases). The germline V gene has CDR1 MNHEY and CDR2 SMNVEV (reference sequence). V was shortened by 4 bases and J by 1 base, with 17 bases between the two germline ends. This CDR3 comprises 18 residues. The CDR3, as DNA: TGTGCCAGCAGTTACTTATCGGCGGGGCGATCTGGGGCCAACGTCCTGACTTTC. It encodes CASSYLSAGRSGANVLTF.

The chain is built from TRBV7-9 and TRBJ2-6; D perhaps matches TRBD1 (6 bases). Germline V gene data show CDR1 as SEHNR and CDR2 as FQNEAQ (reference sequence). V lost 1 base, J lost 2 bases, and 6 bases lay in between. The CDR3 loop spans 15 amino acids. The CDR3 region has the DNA TGTGCCAGCAGCTTAGACAGGGCTGGGGCCAACGTCCTGACTTTC. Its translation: CASSLDRAGANVLTF.

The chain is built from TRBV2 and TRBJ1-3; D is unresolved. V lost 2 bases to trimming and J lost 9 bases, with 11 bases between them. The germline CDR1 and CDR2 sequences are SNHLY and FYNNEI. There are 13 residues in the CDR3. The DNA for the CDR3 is TGTGCCAGCAGTGAAAACCCACTCGGCACCATATATTTT. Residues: CASSENPLGTIYF.

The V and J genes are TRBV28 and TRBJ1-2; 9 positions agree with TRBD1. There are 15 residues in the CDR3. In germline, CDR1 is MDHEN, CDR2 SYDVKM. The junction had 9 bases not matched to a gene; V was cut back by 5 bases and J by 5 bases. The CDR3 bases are TGTGCCAGCAGTACTTACCCGACAGGGGGTTATGGCTACACCTTC. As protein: CASSTYPTGGYGYTF.

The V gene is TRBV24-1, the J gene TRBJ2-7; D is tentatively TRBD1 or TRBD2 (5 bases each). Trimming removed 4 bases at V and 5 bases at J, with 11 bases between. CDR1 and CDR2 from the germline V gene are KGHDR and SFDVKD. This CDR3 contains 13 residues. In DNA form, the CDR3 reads TGTGCCACCAGTGACCCGGGACGAGACGAGCAGTACTTC. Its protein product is CATSDPGRDEQYF.

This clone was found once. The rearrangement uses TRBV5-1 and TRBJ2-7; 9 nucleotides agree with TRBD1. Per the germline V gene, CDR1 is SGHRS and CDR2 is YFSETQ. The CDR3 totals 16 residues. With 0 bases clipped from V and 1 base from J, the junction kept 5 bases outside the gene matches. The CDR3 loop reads CASSLGLGTGSYEQYF. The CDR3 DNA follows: TGCGCCAGCAGCTTGGGACTGGGGACAGGGTCCTACGAGCAGTACTTC.

The CDR3 DNA follows: TGCGCCAGCAGCTTGGTAGCGGGAGAGGTCGGGGAGCTGTTTTTT. This translates into CASSLVAGEVGELFF. The rearrangement joins TRBV5-1 to TRBJ2-2; 9 positions agree with TRBD2. V lost 0 bases, J lost 7 bases, and 4 bases stayed unmatched. This CDR3 spans 15 amino acids. Germline CDR1 and CDR2: SGHRS and YFSETQ.

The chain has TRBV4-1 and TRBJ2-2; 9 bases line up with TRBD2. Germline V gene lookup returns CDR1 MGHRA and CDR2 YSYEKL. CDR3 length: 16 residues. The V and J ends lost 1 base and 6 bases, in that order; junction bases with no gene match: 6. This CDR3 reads CASSQVSGRRPGELFF. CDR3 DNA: TGCGCCAGCAGCCAAGTAAGCGGGAGGAGACCCGGGGAGCTGTTTTTT.

For the CDR3, the DNA is TGTGCCAGCAGTTTGACACAGCCCCAGCATTTT. Its translation: CASSLTQPQHF. The chain uses TRBV6-5 and TRBJ1-5; D call uncertain. The CDR3 spans 11 residues. Trimming removed 4 bases at V and 7 bases at J, with 5 bases between. Per the germline V gene, CDR1 is MNHEY and CDR2 is SVGAGI.

The CDR3 DNA reads as TGCAGCGTTGAAGTTTTAGGGGACAATGAGCAGTTCTTC. Translated, it gives CSVEVLGDNEQFF. V is TRBV29-1 and J is TRBJ2-1; TRBD1 is a possible D gene (5 bases). V was shortened by 1 base and J by 5 bases, with 9 bases between the two germline ends. The CDR3 length is 13 residues. The V gene's germline CDR1 is SQVTM and CDR2 ANQGSEA.

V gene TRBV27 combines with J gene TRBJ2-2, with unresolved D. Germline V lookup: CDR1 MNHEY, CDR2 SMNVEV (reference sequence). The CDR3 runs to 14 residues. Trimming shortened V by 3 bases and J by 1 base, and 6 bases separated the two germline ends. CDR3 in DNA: TGTGCCAGCAGTTTTCTAGAGAACACCGGGGAGCTGTTTTTT. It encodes CASSFLENTGELFF.

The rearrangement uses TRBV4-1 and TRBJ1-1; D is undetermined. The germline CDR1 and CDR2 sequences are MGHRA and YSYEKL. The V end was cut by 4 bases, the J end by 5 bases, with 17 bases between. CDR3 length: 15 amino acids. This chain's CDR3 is CASSPSGGRRTEAFF. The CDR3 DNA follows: TGCGCCAGCAGCCCCTCAGGAGGTAGGAGGACTGAAGCTTTCTTT.

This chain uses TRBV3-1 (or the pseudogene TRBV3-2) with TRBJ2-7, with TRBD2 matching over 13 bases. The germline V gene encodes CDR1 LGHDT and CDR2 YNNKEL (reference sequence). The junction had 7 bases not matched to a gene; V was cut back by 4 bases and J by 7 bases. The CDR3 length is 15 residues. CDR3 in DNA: TGTGCCAGCAGCCCAGGGACTAGCGGGACGTTGGAGCAGTACTTC. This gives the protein CASSPGTSGTLEQYF.

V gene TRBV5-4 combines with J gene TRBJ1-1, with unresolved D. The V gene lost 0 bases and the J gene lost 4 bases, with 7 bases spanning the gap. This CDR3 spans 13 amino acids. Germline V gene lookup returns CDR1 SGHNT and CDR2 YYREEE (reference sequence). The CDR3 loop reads CASSLGSGTEAFF. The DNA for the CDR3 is TGTGCCAGCAGCTTGGGCAGCGGCACTGAAGCTTTCTTT.

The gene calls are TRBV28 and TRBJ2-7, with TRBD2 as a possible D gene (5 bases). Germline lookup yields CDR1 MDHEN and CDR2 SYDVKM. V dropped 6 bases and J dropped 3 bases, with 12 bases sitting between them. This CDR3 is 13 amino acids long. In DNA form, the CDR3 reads TGTGCCAGCAGACCGTCTAGCCTCTACGAGCAGTACTTC. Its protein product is CASRPSSLYEQYF.

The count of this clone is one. As DNA, the CDR3 is TGTGCCAGCAGCTCCGGGAAACACAGCTCCAATGAGCAGTTCTTC. It specifies CASSSGKHSSNEQFF. The chain recombines TRBV14 with TRBJ2-1; tentatively, D is TRBD2 (5 bases). V was pared by 5 bases and J by 6 bases, with 17 bases between. This CDR3 spans 15 amino acids. Looked up from germline, CDR1 is SGHDN and CDR2 is FVKESK.

CDR3 in amino acids: CASSLRGQGDYGYTF. For the CDR3, the DNA is TGTGCCAGCAGCTTGCGTGGACAGGGTGACTATGGCTACACCTTC. The chain employs TRBV5-6 and TRBJ1-2, with TRBD1 identical over 8 bases. This CDR3 comprises 15 residues. Unmatched junction bases numbered 5, after V lost 1 base and J lost 3 bases. Germline CDR1 and CDR2: SGHDT and YYEEEE.

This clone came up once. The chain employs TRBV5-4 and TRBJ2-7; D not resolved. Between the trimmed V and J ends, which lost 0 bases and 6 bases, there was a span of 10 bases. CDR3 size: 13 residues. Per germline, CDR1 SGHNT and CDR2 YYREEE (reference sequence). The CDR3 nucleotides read TGTGCCAGCAGCTTGGGGATGGAACCCGAGCAGTACTTC. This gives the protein CASSLGMEPEQYF.

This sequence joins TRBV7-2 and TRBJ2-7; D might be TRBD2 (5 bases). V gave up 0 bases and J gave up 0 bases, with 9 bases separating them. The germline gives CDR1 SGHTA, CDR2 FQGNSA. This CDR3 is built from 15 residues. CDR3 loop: CASSLASRGSYEQYF. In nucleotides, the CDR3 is TGTGCCAGCAGCTTAGCCTCCCGGGGCTCCTACGAGCAGTACTTC.

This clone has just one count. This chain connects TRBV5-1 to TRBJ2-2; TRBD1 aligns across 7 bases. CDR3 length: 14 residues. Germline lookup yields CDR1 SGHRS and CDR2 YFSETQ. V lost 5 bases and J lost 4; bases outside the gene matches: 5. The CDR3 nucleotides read TGCGCCAGCAGGATCGGGACAGCCACCGGGGAGCTGTTTTTT. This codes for CASRIGTATGELFF.